Listed below are T cell receptor beta chains from one sample, sequenced in a study of T cells in Graves' hyperthyroidism and ophthalmopathy. TCRdb re-analysed the multiplex PCR reads in MiXCR, keeping a single row per CDR3 protein. The sample yields more than 300,000 distinct CDR3 sequences, 17% seen once. The sequencing sample was made of blood. These TCRs come from a woman in her twenties or thirties with Graves' hyperthyroidism that later progressed to Graves' ophthalmopathy. The CDR3 runs from the conserved cysteine through the conserved F or W. The D gene is left open where the match is weak. Clone size, where shown, is once, few, many, or a class for clones that have expanded.

>TRBV6-1|TRBJ2-3|TRBD1|NA
CASSSLVGQGFTDTQYF
TGTGCCAGCAGCTCCCTTGTGGGACAGGGCTTCACAGATACGCAGTATTTT
>TRBV6-2/TRBV6-3|TRBJ2-3|NA|many
CASSGQTRYTDTQYF
TGTGCCAGCAGTGGACAGACCCGCTACACAGATACGCAGTATTTT
>TRBV7-2|TRBJ1-6|NA|few
CASSFRQGGNSPLHF
TGTGCCAGCAGCTTTCGCCAGGGTGGTAATTCACCCCTCCACTTT
>TRBV6-2/TRBV6-3|TRBJ2-7|NA|many
CASSYWTANYEQYF
TGTGCCAGCAGTTACTGGACGGCCAACTACGAGCAGTACTTC
>TRBV4-2|TRBJ2-7|TRBD2|many
CASSQVGGASYEQYF
TGTGCCAGCAGCCAAGTCGGGGGGGCCTCCTACGAGCAGTACTTC
>TRBV5-1|TRBJ2-7|TRBD1|many
CASSPAAGGVFVEQYF
TGCGCCAGCAGCCCTGCCGCAGGGGGCGTATTTGTCGAGCAGTACTTC
>TRBV28|TRBJ2-5|TRBD2|many
CASSLGDGGGRRETQYF
TGTGCCAGCAGTTTGGGCGACGGCGGGGGGCGTAGGGAGACCCAGTACTTC
>TRBV6-2/TRBV6-3|TRBJ2-7|TRBD1|many
CASSPTGIGQGGYEQYF
TGTGCCAGCAGTCCGACGGGTATCGGACAGGGCGGGTACGAGCAGTACTTC
>TRBV29-1|TRBJ1-1|NA|many
CSVEDLQGTAFF
TGCAGCGTTGAAGATCTTCAGGGAACGGCTTTCTTT
>TRBV2|TRBJ2-7|TRBD2|many
CASSGPGGVGLYSYEQYF
TGTGCCAGCAGCGGCCCGGGAGGGGTGGGGCTGTACTCCTACGAGCAGTACTTC
>TRBV4-1|TRBJ2-1|TRBD2|few
CASSQESGSTYYNEQFF
TGCGCCAGCAGCCAAGAGAGCGGGAGTACCTACTACAATGAGCAGTTCTTC
>TRBV7-9|TRBJ2-3|TRBD1|few
CASTQTGSTDTQYF
TGTGCCAGCACCCAGACAGGGTCCACAGATACGCAGTATTTT
>TRBV7-2|TRBJ2-3|NA|many
CASSTTTDTQYF
TGTGCCAGCAGCACAACTACTGATACGCAGTATTTT
>TRBV2|TRBJ1-2|NA|many
CASSGGRGNYGYTF
TGTGCCAGCAGTGGTGGCAGGGGTAACTATGGCTACACCTTC
>TRBV6-5|TRBJ2-2|NA|NA
CASRLWTGELFF
TGTGCCAGCCGGCTTTGGACCGGGGAGCTGTTTTTT
>TRBV6-1|TRBJ1-2|TRBD1|many
CASSLRDRNGYTF
TGTGCCAGCAGTCTCCGGGACAGGAATGGCTACACCTTC
>TRBV28|TRBJ2-2|NA|few
CASSWGLAGTGGLFF
TGTGCCAGCAGTTGGGGACTGGCGGGCACCGGGGGGCTGTTTTTT
>TRBV7-9|TRBJ1-1|NA|NA
CASSPLVGVNAEAFF
TGTGCCAGCAGCCCCCTGGTAGGGGTGAACGCTGAAGCTTTCTTT
>TRBV7-2|TRBJ2-5|NA|NA
CASSPQLYEETQYF
TGTGCCAGCAGCCCCCAGCTCTATGAAGAGACCCAGTACTTC
>TRBV27|TRBJ2-2|TRBD2|many
CASSSRRASGGNTGELFF
TGTGCCAGCAGTTCTCGCCGGGCTAGCGGGGGCAACACCGGGGAGCTGTTTTTT
>TRBV5-4|TRBJ2-2|NA|NA
CASSHRAENTGELFF
TGTGCCAGCAGCCATAGGGCGGAGAACACCGGGGAGCTGTTTTTT
>TRBV29-1|TRBJ2-3|NA|few
CSARKTGGGTDTQYF
TGCAGCGCCCGAAAGACTGGCGGGGGCACAGATACGCAGTATTTT
>TRBV2|TRBJ2-7|NA|many
CASSDPAGYGYEQYF
TGTGCCAGCAGTGACCCGGCGGGTTACGGGTACGAGCAGTACTTC
>TRBV4-1|TRBJ2-5|TRBD1|NA
CASSQVETGGFETQYF
TGCGCCAGCAGCCAAGTGGAGACAGGGGGCTTTGAGACCCAGTACTTC
>TRBV11-2|TRBJ2-5|NA|medium-sized
CASSLVSGGDRETQYF
TGTGCCAGCAGCTTAGTTTCGGGGGGCGATCGAGAGACCCAGTACTTC
>TRBV10-2|TRBJ2-2|NA|few
CASNPRGANTGELFF
TGCGCCAGCAACCCCCGGGGTGCGAACACCGGGGAGCTGTTTTTT
>TRBV9|TRBJ2-2|NA|NA
CASSVGIGELFF
TGTGCCAGCAGCGTAGGTATCGGGGAGCTGTTTTTT
>TRBV28|TRBJ2-7|NA|NA
CASGSGGTEQYF
TGTGCCAGTGGGAGTGGGGGAACTGAGCAGTACTTC
>TRBV5-1|TRBJ2-1|NA|many
CASSLVWSRGSYNEQFF
TGCGCCAGCAGCTTGGTGTGGTCTCGGGGCTCCTACAATGAGCAGTTCTTC
>TRBV28|TRBJ2-2|TRBD1|many
CASRPNRGQDNTGELFF
TGTGCCAGCAGACCCAACCGGGGACAGGATAACACCGGGGAGCTGTTTTTT
>TRBV2|TRBJ2-3|NA|many
CASTPTTDTQYF
TGTGCCAGCACCCCTACCACAGATACGCAGTATTTT
>TRBV12-3/TRBV12-4|TRBJ2-7|NA|NA
CASSLLAGVHEQYF
TGTGCCAGCAGTTTGTTGGCAGGGGTACACGAGCAGTACTTC
>TRBV20-1|TRBJ2-7|NA|many
CSARGGSGLISYEQYF
TGCAGTGCTAGAGGAGGATCGGGACTCATCTCCTACGAGCAGTACTTC
>TRBV6-2/TRBV6-3|TRBJ2-1|TRBD2|NA
CASPRTSGSNEQFF
TGTGCCAGCCCCCGGACTAGCGGGAGCAATGAGCAGTTCTTC
>TRBV12-3/TRBV12-4|TRBJ1-2|NA|many
CASREGTYYGYTF
TGTGCCAGCAGAGAAGGAACTTACTATGGCTACACCTTC
>TRBV7-9|TRBJ1-2|NA|NA
CASSPSEGPLDGYTF
TGTGCCAGCAGCCCTTCGGAGGGACCTCTCGATGGCTACACCTTC
>TRBV5-1|TRBJ2-7|NA|NA
CASSLAVRQSYEQYF
TGCGCCAGCAGCTTGGCCGTGCGACAGTCCTACGAGCAGTACTTC
>TRBV6-5|TRBJ2-7|NA|many
CASSYEDGHYEQYF
TGTGCCAGCAGTTATGAGGACGGACACTACGAGCAGTACTTC
>TRBV7-9|TRBJ2-4|NA|few
CASSLWSKEQTGGIQYF
TGTGCCAGCAGCTTATGGTCAAAAGAACAAACAGGCGGCATTCAGTACTTC
>TRBV5-1|TRBJ2-5|TRBD2|NA
CASSLFSSGGETQYF
TGCGCCAGCAGCTTGTTTTCTAGCGGGGGTGAGACCCAGTACTTC
>TRBV12-3/TRBV12-4|TRBJ2-1|NA|many
CASSFSQGFDEQFF
TGTGCCAGCAGTTTCTCTCAGGGGTTCGATGAGCAGTTCTTC
>TRBV28|TRBJ2-2|TRBD1|many
CASSKKRTGRLSGELFF
TGTGCCAGCAGCAAGAAAAGGACAGGGAGGTTGAGCGGGGAGCTGTTTTTT
>TRBV2|TRBJ1-1|NA|NA
CASSNPAGRQRMNTEAFF
TGTGCCAGCAGTAACCCCGCCGGGAGGCAGAGAATGAACACTGAAGCTTTCTTT
>TRBV15|TRBJ1-2|NA|many
CATSRDGGYTF
TGTGCCACCAGCAGAGATGGCGGCTACACCTTC
>TRBV27|TRBJ2-5|TRBD2|many
CASSSGLAGVQETQYF
TGTGCCAGCAGTTCGGGACTAGCGGGGGTCCAAGAGACCCAGTACTTC
>TRBV30|TRBJ2-1|NA|many
CAWSLTGSYNEQFF
TGTGCCTGGAGTTTAACAGGCTCCTACAATGAGCAGTTCTTC
>TRBV12-3/TRBV12-4|TRBJ2-3|NA|NA
CASSTGAPSTDTQYF
TGTGCCAGCAGCACCGGGGCACCTAGCACAGATACGCAGTATTTT
>TRBV4-1|TRBJ1-2|NA|few
CASTPGRGNYGYTF
TGCGCCAGCACGCCAGGCAGGGGTAACTATGGCTACACCTTC
>TRBV7-2|TRBJ2-3|NA|many
CASSRGLDTQYF
TGTGCCAGCAGCAGGGGATTAGATACGCAGTATTTT